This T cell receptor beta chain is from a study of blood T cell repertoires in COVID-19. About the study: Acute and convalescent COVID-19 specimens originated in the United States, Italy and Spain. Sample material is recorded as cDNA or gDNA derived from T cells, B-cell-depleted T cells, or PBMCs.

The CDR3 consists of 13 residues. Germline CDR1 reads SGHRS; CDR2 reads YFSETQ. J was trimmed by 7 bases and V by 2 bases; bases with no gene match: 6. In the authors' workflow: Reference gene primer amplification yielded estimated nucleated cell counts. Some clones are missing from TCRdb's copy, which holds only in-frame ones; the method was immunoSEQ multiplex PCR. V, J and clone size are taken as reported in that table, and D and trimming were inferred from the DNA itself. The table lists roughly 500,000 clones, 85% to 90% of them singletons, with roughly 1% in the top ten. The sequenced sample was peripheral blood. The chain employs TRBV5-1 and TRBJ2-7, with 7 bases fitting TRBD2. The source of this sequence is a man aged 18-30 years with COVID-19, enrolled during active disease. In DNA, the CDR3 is TGCGCCAGCAGCTTAGAGCGGGGAATAGAGCAGTACTTC. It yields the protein CASSLERGIEQYF.